The clone carrying this T cell receptor (beta chain) was detected a few times. This sample is drawn from a study of blood T cell repertoires in COVID-19. Study context: Samples came from the United States, Italy and Spain, spanning acute and convalescent COVID-19. Sources were T cells, B-cell-depleted T cells, or PBMCs; the material itself was cDNA or gDNA.

CDR3 size: 14 residues. The V gene lost 6 bases and the J gene lost 1 base, with 10 bases spanning the gap. From germline, CDR1 is SGHRS and CDR2 YFSETQ. Only in-frame clones appear in the TCRdb table, and some are missing; sequencing was by immunoSEQ multiplex PCR. Of over 150,000 clones listed, around four fifths are singletons. The chain combines TRBV5-1 with TRBJ2-2; weak D call: TRBD2 (5 bases). Sequenced input: PBMCs or T cells enriched from blood (not recorded which). The TCR comes from a man in his fifties or sixties who had recovered from COVID-19. CDR3 region: CASMGVLNTGELFF. CDR3 nucleotides: TGCGCCAGCATGGGAGTGTTGAACACCGGGGAGCTGTTTTTT.